This T cell receptor beta chain was obtained from a study of OX40 agonist ivuxolimab in advanced cancers. General study findings and limits: CD4+ and CD8+ blood T cells expanded clonally by week 6 at 0.1 to 3.0 mg/kg. Expanded clones were, on average, more numerous among CD8+ T cells than CD4+.

The CDR3 has 13 amino acids. From germline, CDR1 is MNHEY and CDR2 SMNVEV (reference sequence). Trimming removed 6 bases from V and 3 bases from J, with 9 bases in between. As concerns this clone: The antigen remains unidentified.

The data were produced by immunoSEQ multiplex PCR, yet TCRdb's version contains in-frame clones alone and is incomplete. The data contain 40,000 to 45,000 clones, 80% of them singletons. The sequencing here drew on CD4+ or CD8+ T cells sorted from blood, taken in a trial of the OX40 agonist ivuxolimab. The chain has TRBV27 and TRBJ1-5; perhaps TRBD1 as D (5 bases). This clonotype originated in an adult with an advanced solid tumor such as melanoma, head and neck, liver or kidney cancer. CDR3 DNA: TGTGCCAGCAGAAGGGGTTACAATCAGCCCCAGCATTTT. It translates to CASRRGYNQPQHF.